The rows below give T cell receptor beta chains drawn from one sample of a study of T-cell reconstitution after alpha-beta-depleted transplantation in children. TCRdb re-derived calls from the PCR reads in MiXCR, one entry per CDR3 protein. The table has 150,000 to 250,000 distinct CDR3 sequences, roughly 15% seen once. The specimen was PBMCs from the stem cell graft donor, collected from the stem cell graft. The receptors stem from a human donor who donated a stem cell graft to a child with acute lymphoblastic leukemia. Each CDR3 is given with its conserved first and last residue. A D gene is named only where the DNA matches it firmly. Expanded clones get a size class; other rows say once, few or many, or leave the size out.

abundance,d_gene,v_gene,j_gene,CDR3aa,CDR3nt
many,-,TRBV2,TRBJ2-1,CASSRSRLEQFF,TGTGCCAGCAGCCGTAGTAGGCTGGAGCAGTTCTTC
many,TRBD2,TRBV29-1,TRBJ2-1,CSVGASGRARSYNEQFF,TGCAGCGTTGGGGCTAGCGGGAGGGCCCGCTCCTACAATGAGCAGTTCTTC
many,-,TRBV5-1,TRBJ1-2,CASRTTETAYGYTF,TGCGCCAGCAGGACGACCGAGACAGCCTATGGCTACACCTTC
few,TRBD1,TRBV6-1,TRBJ1-6,CASSPWDRGNSPLHF,TGTGCCAGCAGCCCCTGGGACAGGGGTAATTCACCCCTCCACTTT
few,-,TRBV20-1,TRBJ1-1,CSATEGSTEAFF,TGCAGTGCTACCGAGGGGAGCACTGAAGCTTTCTTT
few,-,TRBV5-1,TRBJ1-1,CASSSRWDTEAFF,TGCGCCAGCAGCTCTCGTTGGGACACTGAAGCTTTCTTT
many,-,TRBV4-1,TRBJ2-2,CASRTRGTPTGELFF,TGCGCCAGCAGGACGAGAGGGACCCCCACCGGGGAGCTGTTTTTT
many,-,TRBV5-1,TRBJ1-5,CASSLGTNNQPQHF,TGCGCCAGCAGCTTGGGCACCAACAATCAGCCCCAGCATTTT
many,TRBD2,TRBV5-1,TRBJ2-2,CASSLFLAGETGELFF,TGCGCCAGCAGCTTGTTTTTAGCGGGAGAGACCGGGGAGCTGTTTTTT
few,-,TRBV7-9,TRBJ2-7,CASSFSQSTYEQYF,TGTGCCAGCAGCTTTTCACAGTCCACTTACGAGCAGTACTTC
-,TRBD1,TRBV20-1,TRBJ1-2,CSASPRVRGGLLNGYTF,TGCAGTGCTTCTCCCCGGGTCAGGGGGGGATTATTAAATGGCTACACCTTC
many,TRBD2,TRBV5-1,TRBJ2-7,CASSSHRTSGHYEQYF,TGCGCCAGCAGCTCACACCGGACTAGCGGTCACTACGAGCAGTACTTC
-,TRBD2,TRBV5-1,TRBJ2-3,CASSLGTSGRTADTQYF,TGCGCCAGCAGCCTGGGGACTAGCGGGAGAACTGCGGATACGCAGTATTTT
-,-,TRBV20-1,TRBJ2-3,CSASVRDTQYF,TGCAGTGCTTCCGTTAGGGATACGCAGTATTTT
many,-,TRBV5-1,TRBJ1-1,CASSLKFVRRNTEAFF,TGCGCCAGCAGCTTGAAATTTGTCAGGAGGAACACTGAAGCTTTCTTT
-,-,TRBV7-6,TRBJ1-2,CASSSCRGPYGYTF,TGTGCCAGCAGCTCCTGTCGGGGCCCCTATGGCTACACCTTC